Listed below are T cell receptor beta chains from one sample, sequenced in a study of blood T cell repertoires in COVID-19. Assay used: immunoSEQ multiplex PCR; TCRdb lists only in-frame clones, some missing. The data contain 22,000 or so clones, about 89% of them seen just once; the ten biggest clones take up about 7.8%. Sequenced: peripheral blood. These receptors came from a woman aged 55 to 70 with active COVID-19. CDR3s include the opening cysteine and the closing phenylalanine or tryptophan. The D gene is left open where the match is weak. For some rows the clone size is stated as once, few or many, or as a class when expanded; others skip it.

TRBJ1-5	-	TRBV5-6	-	CASSLVQDNQPQHF	TGTGCCAGCAGCTTGGTACAGGATAATCAGCCCCAGCATTTT
TRBJ1-1	TRBD1	TRBV6-5	-	CASRSTRQGTTEAFF	TGTGCCAGCAGATCCACTAGACAGGGTACCACTGAAGCTTTCTTT
TRBJ2-2	-	TRBV9	-	CASSVTGISPSGELFF	TGTGCCAGCAGCGTAACGGGTATCTCCCCATCCGGGGAGCTGTTTTTT
TRBJ1-2	TRBD1	TRBV29-1	few	CSVTTGGSGYTF	TGCAGCGTTACCACAGGGGGCTCTGGCTACACCTTC
TRBJ2-5	-	TRBV7-6	-	CASSLANSQETQYF	TGTGCCAGCAGCTTAGCGAACAGCCAAGAGACCCAGTACTTC
TRBJ2-1	-	TRBV6-4	-	CASSVDSYYNEQFF	TGTGCCAGCAGTGTGGACAGCTACTACAATGAGCAGTTCTTC
TRBJ2-1	TRBD2	TRBV11-2	-	CASSFAGGLLEQFF	TGTGCCAGCAGCTTCGCGGGGGGCCTTTTGGAGCAGTTCTTC
TRBJ1-2	-	TRBV6-6	medium-sized	CASSISGTFYGYTF	TGTGCCAGCTCAATTTCCGGGACATTCTATGGCTACACCTTC
TRBJ2-1	TRBD1	TRBV6-2/TRBV6-3	-	CASSYSPPGGIYNEQFF	TGTGCCAGCAGTTACTCGCCGCCAGGGGGAATCTACAATGAGCAGTTCTTC
TRBJ1-1	TRBD1	TRBV29-1	-	CSATGTANTEAFF	TGCAGCGCAACCGGGACAGCCAACACTGAAGCTTTCTTT
TRBJ1-2	TRBD1	TRBV5-1	-	CASSIGTGGWAGYTF	TGCGCCAGCAGCATCGGGACAGGGGGCTGGGCTGGCTACACCTTC
TRBJ2-3	TRBD1	TRBV5-1	-	CASSQTGGAGTDTQYF	TGCGCCAGCAGCCAAACAGGGGGCGCGGGCACAGATACGCAGTATTTT
TRBJ1-2	-	TRBV12-3/TRBV12-4	-	CASSLRGGGYTF	TGTGCCAGCAGTTTAAGGGGCGGTGGCTACACCTTC
TRBJ2-3	TRBD2	TRBV6-1	-	CASSDWSGGAGTDTQYF	TGTGCCAGCAGTGATTGGAGCGGGGGGGCCGGCACAGATACGCAGTATTTT
TRBJ2-6	TRBD1	TRBV11-2	once	CASSIPGTGTGANVLTF	TGTGCCAGCAGTATTCCCGGGACAGGGACGGGGGCCAACGTCCTGACTTTC
TRBJ2-1	-	TRBV4-1	-	CASSQGSEYYEQFF	TGCGCCAGCAGCCAAGGGTCCGAGTACTATGAGCAGTTCTTC
TRBJ1-3	TRBD1	TRBV6-8	few	CASSTGTGGF	TGTGCCAGCAGTACCGGGACAGGCGGTTTT
TRBJ2-7	-	TRBV2	once	CASRGRREYF	TGTGCCAGCAGGGGGAGGAGGGAGTACTTC
TRBJ2-7	-	TRBV21-1	-	CANTKTGNYEQYF	TGTGCCAATACCAAGACAGGGAACTACGAGCAGTACTTC
TRBJ2-5	TRBD2	TRBV6-5	-	CASGAGYRGKTQYF	TGTGCCAGTGGAGCGGGATACCGAGGGAAGACCCAGTACTTC
TRBJ1-3	TRBD1	TRBV3-1/TRBV3-2	-	CASSQGTGAGNTIYF	TGTGCCAGCAGCCAAGGGACAGGGGCTGGAAACACCATATATTTT
TRBJ2-5	-	TRBV5-1	-	CASSLASNPEGTQYF	TGCGCCAGCAGCTTGGCCTCGAACCCCGAGGGGACCCAGTACTTC
TRBJ2-1	TRBD2	TRBV6-5	-	CASRVGLASNYEQFF	TGTGCCAGCAGAGTGGGACTAGCGAGTAACTATGAGCAGTTCTTC
TRBJ2-2	-	TRBV6-5	-	CASRPMGSGAGELFF	TGTGCCAGCAGGCCTATGGGGTCAGGGGCCGGGGAGCTGTTTTTT
TRBJ1-6	-	TRBV6-5	-	CASRRTAGALHF	TGTGCCAGCAGACGCACTGCCGGGGCCCTCCACTTT
TRBJ1-5	TRBD1	TRBV3-1/TRBV3-2	-	CASSLDRDQPQHF	TGTGCCAGCAGCCTCGACAGGGATCAGCCCCAGCATTTT
TRBJ2-7	-	TRBV3-1/TRBV3-2	once	CASSVTPRGTFSAQQYF	TGTGCCAGCAGCGTCACGCCGAGGGGGACATTTTCTGCCCAGCAGTACTTC
TRBJ2-3	-	TRBV5-4	-	CASSLVSGTQYF	TGTGCCAGCAGCTTGGTGTCAGGGACGCAGTATTTT
TRBJ2-3	-	TRBV27	-	CASSLTGWGDTQYF	TGTGCCAGCAGTTTAACAGGGTGGGGAGATACGCAGTATTTT
TRBJ1-3	-	TRBV5-1	-	CASSLMGGVGNTIYF	TGCGCCAGCAGCTTGATGGGAGGGGTTGGAAACACCATATATTTT
TRBJ1-5	TRBD1	TRBV2	few	CATGTGGNQPQHF	TGTGCCACGGGGACAGGGGGCAATCAGCCCCAGCATTTT
TRBJ1-6	-	TRBV5-4	-	CASRRDPRTTGFDSPLHF	TGTGCCAGCAGGCGCGACCCACGGACGACAGGTTTTGATTCACCCCTCCACTTT
TRBJ1-1	-	TRBV19	-	CASSISGGQGEAFF	TGTGCCAGTAGCATATCGGGGGGGCAAGGTGAAGCTTTCTTT
TRBJ2-7	-	TRBV7-5	-	CVRSPRRQVTRYEQYF	TGTGTCAGAAGCCCTCGACGACAGGTTACCCGCTACGAGCAGTACTTC
TRBJ1-1	-	TRBV12-3/TRBV12-4	once	CASSLSGDTEAFF	TGTGCCAGCAGTTTATCGGGGGACACTGAAGCTTTCTTT
TRBJ2-7	TRBD2	TRBV3-1/TRBV3-2	-	CASSPPGKRGSYEQYF	TGTGCCAGCAGCCCACCGGGGAAGCGGGGATCCTACGAGCAGTACTTC
TRBJ2-5	-	TRBV5-6	-	CASSPPVAAAWETQYF	TGTGCCAGCAGCCCCCCGGTGGCAGCGGCCTGGGAGACCCAGTACTTC